This T cell receptor beta chain derives from a study of T cells in Graves' hyperthyroidism and ophthalmopathy. Study-level points and caveats: Ophthalmopathy, as predicted by the model, came a median roughly 6.8 months after the prediction. A model of 13 V-J pairs discriminated ophthalmopathy from stable hyperthyroidism.

Across 18 months, stable Graves' hyperthyroidism was marked by no progression to ophthalmopathy. The diagnostic basis comprised clinical symptoms, serum thyroxine and TRAb, thyroid ultrasound and orbital computed tomography. This clonotype was counted a single time. What it recognizes is unknown. TCR beta CDR3 regions were amplified from RNA. HTBI primers drove first-round RT-PCR of the TCR CDR3. TCRdb re-analysed the multiplex PCR reads in MiXCR, keeping a single row per CDR3 protein. Found here are just under 750,000 distinct CDR3 sequences, roughly a third of them singletons; the top ten hold about a third. V was shortened by 7 bases and J by 6 bases, with 21 bases between the two germline ends. In germline, CDR1 is SGHRS, CDR2 YFSETQ. CDR3 length: 15 residues.

The sample taken for sequencing was blood. The sequence was collected from a woman aged 35 to 49 with Graves' hyperthyroidism. The V and J genes are TRBV5-1 and TRBJ2-3; D tentatively reads TRBD1 or TRBD2 (7 bases each). The CDR3 loop reads CASGLQGGEIDTQYF. CDR3 in DNA: TGCGCCAGCGGGCTGCAGGGGGGGGAGATTGATACGCAGTATTTT.